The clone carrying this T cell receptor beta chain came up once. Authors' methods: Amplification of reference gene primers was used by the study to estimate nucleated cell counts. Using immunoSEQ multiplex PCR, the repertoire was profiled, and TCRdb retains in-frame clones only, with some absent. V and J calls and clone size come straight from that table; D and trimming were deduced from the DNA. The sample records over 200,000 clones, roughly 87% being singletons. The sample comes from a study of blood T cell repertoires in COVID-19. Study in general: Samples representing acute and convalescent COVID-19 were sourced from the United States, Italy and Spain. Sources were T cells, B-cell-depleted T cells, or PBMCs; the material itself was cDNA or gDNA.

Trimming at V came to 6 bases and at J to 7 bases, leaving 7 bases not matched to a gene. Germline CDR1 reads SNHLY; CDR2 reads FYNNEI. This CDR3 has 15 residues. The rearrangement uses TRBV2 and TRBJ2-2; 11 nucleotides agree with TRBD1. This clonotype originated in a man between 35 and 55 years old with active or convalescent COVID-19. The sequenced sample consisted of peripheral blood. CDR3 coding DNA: TGTGCCAGCAGGGTAGGACAGGGGGCGATCGGGGAGCTGTTTTTT. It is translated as CASRVGQGAIGELFF.